This TCR beta chain was observed in a study of blood T cell repertoires in COVID-19. Participants, about 18 to 90 years old, spanned under 30 US areas. Participant reports of clinical history set cohort assignment. Clones were read by immunoSEQ multiplex PCR, and TCRdb kept only the in-frame ones, dropping some. The sample has 220,000 or so clones, 80% to 90% seen once. What was sequenced was PBMCs or T cells enriched from blood (not recorded which). The receptor's source is a woman aged 18-30 years in a cohort exposed to, infected with or recovered from COVID-19 (not recorded which).

The CDR3 reads CASSLVESGYTF. CDR3 bases: TGTGCCAGCAGCTTGGTGGAGTCTGGCTACACCTTC. This chain links TRBV5-4 with TRBJ1-2; D is ambiguous. Trimming pared 0 bases from V and 7 bases from J, leaving 7 bases between. Germline loops: CDR1 SGHNT, CDR2 YYREEE (reference sequence). The CDR3 spans 12 residues.